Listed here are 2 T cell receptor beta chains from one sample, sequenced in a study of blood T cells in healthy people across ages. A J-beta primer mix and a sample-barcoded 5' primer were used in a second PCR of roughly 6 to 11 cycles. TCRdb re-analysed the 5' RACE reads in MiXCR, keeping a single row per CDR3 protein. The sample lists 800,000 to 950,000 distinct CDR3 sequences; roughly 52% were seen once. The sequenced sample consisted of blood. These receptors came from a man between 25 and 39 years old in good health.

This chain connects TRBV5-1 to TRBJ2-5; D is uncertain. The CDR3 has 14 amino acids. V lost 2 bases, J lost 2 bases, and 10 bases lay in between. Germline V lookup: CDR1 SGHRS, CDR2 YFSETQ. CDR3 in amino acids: CASSFDWGQETQYF. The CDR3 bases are TGCGCCAGCAGCTTTGACTGGGGACAAGAGACCCAGTACTTC.

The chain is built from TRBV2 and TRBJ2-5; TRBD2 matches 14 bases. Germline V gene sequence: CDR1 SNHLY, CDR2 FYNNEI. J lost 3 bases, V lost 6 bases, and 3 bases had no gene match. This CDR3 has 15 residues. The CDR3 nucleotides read TGTGCCAGCAGGAAGACTAGCGGGAGGGAAGAGACCCAGTACTTC. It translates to CASRKTSGREETQYF.